Listed below are T cell receptor beta chains from one sample, sequenced in a study of T cell responses to AZD1222 COVID-19 vaccine. Sequenced by immunoSEQ multiplex PCR; TCRdb stores in-frame clones only, minus some. The sample has about 130,000 clones; roughly 88% are singletons. Sequenced material: peripheral blood, taken on day 0 of AZD1222 vaccination. The receptors stem from an adult in good health. Each CDR3 is given with its conserved first and last residue. The D gene is left open where the match is weak. Some rows have no size entry. The others give once, few or many, or a class for an expanded clone.

J | size | V | D | CDR3 | DNA
TRBJ2-5 | . | TRBV28 | . | CASREINRAGLPETQYF | TGTGCCAGCAGAGAAATCAACAGGGCCGGGTTGCCAGAGACCCAGTACTTC
TRBJ2-3 | . | TRBV5-4 | . | CASSLGISTDTQYF | TGTGCCAGCAGCTTGGGTATCAGCACAGATACGCAGTATTTT
TRBJ2-3 | once | TRBV5-1 | . | CASSGGNTDTQYF | TGCGCCAGCAGCGGTGGGAACACAGATACGCAGTATTTT
TRBJ1-1 | . | TRBV28 | . | CASPPQGDPSTEAFF | TGTGCCAGCCCCCCTCAGGGAGACCCATCGACTGAAGCTTTCTTT
TRBJ1-2 | few | TRBV7-8 | . | CASSLVDGGYTF | TGTGCCAGCAGCTTGGTAGATGGAGGCTACACCTTC
TRBJ2-1 | . | TRBV3-1/TRBV3-2 | . | CASSQDPASYNEQFF | TGTGCCAGCAGCCAAGACCCGGCCTCCTACAATGAGCAGTTCTTC
TRBJ1-1 | . | TRBV18 | TRBD1 | CASSPTDRVNTEAFF | TGTGCCAGCTCACCCACGGACAGGGTGAACACTGAAGCTTTCTTT
TRBJ2-7 | . | TRBV11-3 | TRBD1 | CASSLVGTGSYEQYF | TGTGCCAGCAGCTTAGTTGGGACAGGGAGCTACGAGCAGTACTTC
TRBJ1-1 | . | TRBV5-1 | . | CASREGGSNTEAFF | TGCGCCAGCAGGGAGGGGGGCTCGAACACTGAAGCTTTCTTT
TRBJ1-2 | . | TRBV2 | . | CASSERRDGYGYTF | TGTGCCAGCAGTGAACGCAGGGACGGATATGGCTACACCTTC
TRBJ2-5 | . | TRBV5-1 | TRBD2 | CASSPAAGGETQYF | TGCGCCAGCAGCCCGGCAGCGGGAGGTGAGACCCAGTACTTC
TRBJ1-6 | . | TRBV5-1 | . | CASSSRGSSYNSPLHF | TGCGCCAGCAGTTCAAGGGGGAGCTCCTATAATTCACCCCTCCACTTT
TRBJ1-5 | . | TRBV5-1 | TRBD1 | CASSLGGQGNQPQHF | TGCGCCAGCAGCTTAGGGGGACAGGGCAATCAGCCCCAGCATTTT